These 20 T cell receptor beta chains were all obtained from the same sample, sequenced in a study of tumor and adjacent non-tumor tissue in lung cancer. This sample's RNA came from whole unsorted tissue. Distant lung tissue was collected more than 3 cm away from the tumor edge. A modified ARM-PCR protocol with three rounds of nested PCR amplified TCRbeta. TCRdb ran MiXCR on the multiplex PCR reads and lists one entry per CDR3 protein. Of some 73,000 distinct CDR3 sequences listed, approximately 80% are singletons. The specimen was distant non-tumor lung tissue. All receptors come from a man aged 55-75 years with non-small cell lung cancer.

A single count supports this clonotype. The chain combines TRBV11-3 with TRBJ2-3, with unresolved D. Matching the DNA end better, TRBJ1-5 makes the J call doubtful. The CDR3 is 13 residues long. The germline V gene has CDR1 SGHNT and CDR2 YENEEA. The CDR3 loop reads CASNIQVVDTQHF. DNA of the CDR3: TGTGCCAGCAACATTCAGGTGGTAGATACGCAGCATTTT.

Points on this clonotype: One end of the junction is discordant with germline, which a read error may explain. The rearrangement links TRBV10-2 to TRBJ2-7; tentative D call: TRBD1 (6 bases). Germline assignment: CDR1 WSHSY and CDR2 SAAADI. The CDR3 contains 13 residues. CDR3 sequence reads: CASSDRQAYEHYF. CDR3 sequence (DNA): TGCGCCAGCAGCGACAGGCAGGCGTACGAGCATTACTTC.

As concerns this clonotype: Germline and junction disagree at one end, which may indicate a read error. The chain joins TRBV20-1 to TRBJ1-1; D gene uncertain. Germline V gene sequence: CDR1 DFQATT, CDR2 SNEGSKA (reference sequence). The CDR3 runs to 13 residues. The CDR3: CSGHGTANAEAFF. Written as DNA, the CDR3 is TGCAGTGGACACGGAACGGCGAACGCTGAAGCTTTCTTT.

The chain employs TRBV6-1 and TRBJ2-7; maybe TRBD1 (5 bases). There are 14 residues in the CDR3. Germline V gives CDR1 MNHNS, CDR2 SASEGT. CDR3 nucleotides: TGTGTCAGCAGTGAAGCCCCCCAGGGTGGCGAGCAGTACGTC. Translation: CVSSEAPQGGEQYV.

The chain has TRBV20-1 and TRBJ2-1, with 10 bases matching TRBD2. CDR1 and CDR2 from the germline V gene are DFQATT and SNEGSKA (reference sequence). The CDR3 sequence is 15 residues long. V shed 1 base and J 6 bases; nucleotides not matched to a gene: 6. CDR3 sequence (DNA): TGCAGTGCTAGAGGGTGTAGCGGGAGGAGCAATGAGCAGTTCTTC. It encodes CSARGCSGRSNEQFF.

With respect to this clonotype: The germline gene is not matched at one end of the junction; a read error may be the cause. The CDR3 DNA is TGCAGTGCTGAGTGCCTCGGAGACAGGGGTAACTCACCCCTCCATTTT. It is translated as CSAECLGDRGNSPLHF. This chain connects TRBV20-1 to TRBJ1-6; the match to TRBD1 covers 8 bases. From germline, CDR1 is DFQATT and CDR2 SNEGSKA (reference sequence). This CDR3 has 16 amino acids.

The CDR3 here is CASSLIQGSTYEQYF. As DNA, the CDR3 is TGTGCCAGCAGCTTAATCCAGGGTTCAACCTACGAGCAGTACTTC. The gene calls are TRBV11-1 and TRBJ2-7, with D possibly being TRBD1 (5 bases). V lost 2 bases and J 2 bases, leaving 13 bases between the germline ends. Germline CDR1 reads SGHAT; CDR2 reads FQDESV (reference sequence). The CDR3 length is 15 residues.

A word on this clonotype: No conserved phenylalanine or tryptophan ends this CDR3, so it is likely a read error. CDR3 residues: CSASAATHEQYL. DNA of the CDR3: TGCAGTGCTAGTGCGGCCACCCACGAGCAGTACTTA. The J gene is TRBJ2-7, the V gene TRBV20-1, with unresolved D. The V gene's germline CDR1 is DFQATT and CDR2 SNEGSKA (reference sequence). The ends were cut back, 3 bases at V and 5 bases at J, with 11 bases in the middle. CDR3 size: 12 residues.

Comments on this clonotype: In this CDR3 the conserved last residue, phenylalanine or tryptophan, is missing, so a read error is likely. The limits of the CDR3 on the DNA are not certain, so only TCRdb's listed CDR3 is given. The V call is TRBV6-5, the J call TRBJ1-5; the listed D gene, TRBD1, was not tested against the DNA. The CDR3 length equals 15 residues, ends included. Germline V gene lookup returns CDR1 MNHEY and CDR2 SVGAGI. The CDR3 loop reads CASTYLQGSNQPQHL.

The chain is built from TRBV20-1 and TRBJ2-7; D perhaps matches TRBD2 (5 bases). This CDR3 is 14 amino acids long. The ends were cut back, 5 bases at V and 3 bases at J, with 17 bases in the middle. Germline V gene lookup returns CDR1 DFQATT and CDR2 SNEGSKA (reference sequence). The CDR3 loop reads CSARVGSKLYEQYF. Written as DNA, the CDR3 is TGCAGTGCTCGTGTTGGGAGTAAACTCTACGAGCAGTACTTC.

Turning to this clonotype: Since no conserved phenylalanine or tryptophan closes the CDR3, a read error is the likely cause. The rearrangement joins TRBV11-1 to TRBJ2-2; D possibly corresponds to TRBD2 (6 bases). CDR1 and CDR2 (germline): SGHAT, FQDESV (reference sequence). This CDR3 region has 15 residues. CDR3 in DNA: TGTGCCAGCAGATTAGTCGGGAGAAGCACCGGGGAGCTGTTTCTT. It translates to CASRLVGRSTGELFL.

In the case of this clonotype: This is likely a read error, given that the CDR3 carries no conserved phenylalanine or tryptophan at its end. The genes are TRBV5-1 and TRBJ1-4, with 11 bases identical to TRBD1. Losses at the gene ends were 0 bases for V and 7 bases for J; bases not matched to a gene: 8. The CDR3 runs to 17 residues. Germline lookup yields CDR1 SGHRS and CDR2 YFSETQ. The CDR3, as DNA: TGCGCCAGCAGCTTGGATTCCGGGACAGGGGGAGTTGAAAAACTGTTTTTA. Translating it yields CASSLDSGTGGVEKLFL.

The V and J genes are TRBV6-2 or TRBV6-3 and TRBJ1-5, with D possibly being TRBD1 (6 bases). Germline V CDR1 and CDR2: MNHEY, SVGEGT. Trimming pared 10 bases from V and 4 bases from J, leaving 20 bases between. CDR3 length: 15 amino acids. The CDR3 nucleotides read TGTGCCATGAGTTATGGCACAGGGACAAATCAGCCCCAGCATTTT. Its translation: CAMSYGTGTNQPQHF.

A remark on this clonotype: Its ends do not fully match the called genes, so a read error is possible. The chain employs TRBV11-3 and TRBJ1-1, with D perhaps TRBD1 (5 bases). The CDR3 runs to 14 residues. CDR1 and CDR2 (germline): SGHNT, YENEEA. Here the CDR3 reads CASNSYRLNTEVFF. In DNA form, the CDR3 reads TGTGCCAGCAACTCATACAGGTTGAACACTGAAGTTTTCTTT.

This clonotype appeared many times. CDR3 bases: TGCAGCGTTGAAGTGGGAGCTCGTTCTAGCACAGATACGCAGTATTTT. As protein: CSVEVGARSSTDTQYF. This chain connects TRBV29-1 to TRBJ2-3, with D possibly being TRBD2 (5 bases). This CDR3 is built from 16 residues. V was clipped by 1 base and J by 0 bases, with 14 bases between them. CDR1 is SQVTM and CDR2 is ANQGSEA in the germline V gene.

About this clonotype itself: A junction end diverges from the germline sequence, so it may reflect a read error. V usage is TRBV6-5 and J usage is TRBJ2-6, with unresolved D. The V gene's germline CDR1 is MNHEY and CDR2 SVGAGI. This CDR3 is built from 15 residues. Here the CDR3 reads CASSYFGSVANVLSF. The CDR3 region has the DNA TGTGCCAGCAGTTACTTCGGCTCTGTGGCCAACGTCCTGAGTTTC.

CDR3 in DNA: TGTGCCAGCATTAACAGTGGACAGGGTAGTCAGCCCCAGTATTTT. Protein: CASINSGQGSQPQYF. The chain couples TRBV6-5 to TRBJ1-5; 8 positions agree with TRBD1. Near its end, the DNA agrees better with TRBJ2-3, so the J call may be wrong. Germline CDR1 MNHEY, CDR2 SVGAGI. CDR3 length: 15 residues.

Of note for this clonotype: A read error is likely, as this CDR3 ends without the conserved phenylalanine or tryptophan. The rearrangement links TRBV29-1 to TRBJ2-2, with a weak D call TRBD2 (6 bases). The CDR3 is 14 amino acids. The germline V gene encodes CDR1 SQVTM and CDR2 ANQGSEA. In nucleotides, the CDR3 is TGCAGCGTTGGGGGGGAAACGAACACCAGGGAGCTGTTTTAT. This gives the protein CSVGGETNTRELFY.

This clonotype appeared once. Since no conserved phenylalanine or tryptophan closes the CDR3, a read error is the likely cause. Because the CDR3's place on the DNA is in doubt, the DNA is left out and the CDR3 is given as listed by TCRdb. V usage is TRBV11-2 and J usage is TRBJ2-6; the table's D gene call, TRBD1, was not cross checked with the DNA. Germline CDR1 is SGHAT and CDR2 is FQNNGV. The CDR3 is 19 residues long, ends included. The CDR3 sequence: CASSLVPNDRPSGANVLII.

This clonotype occurred a few times. Because it lacks the conserved phenylalanine or tryptophan at the end, this CDR3 is likely a read error. The DNA is omitted, as the CDR3 cannot be located on it reliably, and the CDR3 follows TCRdb's listing. V is TRBV6-5 and J is TRBJ2-1; TRBD2, the table's D call, was not compared with the DNA. The CDR3 adds up to 13 amino acids, both ends counted. Per germline, CDR1 MNHEY and CDR2 SVGAGI. CDR3 region: CASSYSGGRDLFL.